This entry features one TCR beta chain sequence. This sample stems from a study of control samples from healthy donors and cancer patients. Assay: immunoSEQ multiplex PCR; the TCRdb copy retains only in-frame clones and omits some. The sample lists about 130,000 clones, roughly 94% occurring once. The CDR3 sequence is 17 residues long. Germline CDR1 KGHSH, CDR2 LQKENI. Trimming removed 5 bases from V and 0 bases from J; junction bases left unmatched: 9. The TCR was taken from a man between 60 and 75 years old with colorectal cancer. The chain links TRBV18 to TRBJ2-3; 9 bases are shared with TRBD1. The sequenced sample was PBMCs. The CDR3 nucleotides read TGTGCCAGCTCAAGACGACAGGGGGGAGATAGCACAGATACGCAGTATTTT. This codes for CASSRRQGGDSTDTQYF.